Below, one T cell receptor beta chain is given with its context. This specimen comes from a study of T cell responses to AZD1222 COVID-19 vaccine. Profiling relied on immunoSEQ multiplex PCR, and the TCRdb table lists in-frame clones only, not all of them. Here the sample spans about 86,000 clones, around 89% being singletons. The V and J ends lost 8 bases and 9 bases, in that order; junction bases with no gene match: 10. Germline assignment: CDR1 KGHSH and CDR2 LQKENI. This CDR3 has 14 amino acids. V usage is TRBV18 and J usage is TRBJ1-6, with TRBD1 identical over 7 bases. The sequencing used peripheral blood, collected 28 days after the second AZD1222 dose. This TCR came from an adult who received the AZD1222 COVID-19 vaccine. The CDR3 reads CASGTGQRSSPLHF. The CDR3 DNA reads as TGTGCCAGCGGAACGGGACAGAGGAGTTCACCCCTCCACTTT.